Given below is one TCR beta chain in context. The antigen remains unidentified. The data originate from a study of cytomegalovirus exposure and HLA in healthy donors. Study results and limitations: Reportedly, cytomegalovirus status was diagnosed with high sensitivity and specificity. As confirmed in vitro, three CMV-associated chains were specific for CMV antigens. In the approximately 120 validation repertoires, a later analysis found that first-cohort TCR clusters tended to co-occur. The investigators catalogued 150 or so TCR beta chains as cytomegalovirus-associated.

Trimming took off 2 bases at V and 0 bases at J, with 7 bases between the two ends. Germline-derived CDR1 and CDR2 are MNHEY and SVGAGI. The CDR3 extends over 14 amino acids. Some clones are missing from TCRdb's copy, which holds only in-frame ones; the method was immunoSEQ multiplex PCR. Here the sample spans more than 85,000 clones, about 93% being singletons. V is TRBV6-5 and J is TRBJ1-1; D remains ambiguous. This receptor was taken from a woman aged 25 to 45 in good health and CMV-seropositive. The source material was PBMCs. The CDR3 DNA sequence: TGTGCCAGCAGTTACGTCGACATGAACACTGAAGCTTTCTTT. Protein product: CASSYVDMNTEAFF.